The rows below give T cell receptor beta chains drawn from one sample of a study of identical twins. TCRdb recomputed calls from the 5' RACE reads with MiXCR, one row per CDR3 protein. The sample records 700,000 to 950,000 distinct CDR3 sequences, approximately 13% being singletons. The sample was also reused in another study, on yellow fever vaccine responses in identical twins.

Material for sequencing was PBMCs. The source of these receptors is a woman aged 18-29 years in good health. Each CDR3 is given with its conserved first and last residue. A D gene is named only where the DNA matches it firmly. Not every row has a clone size; where given, it reads once, few, many or a size class.

TRBV12-3/TRBV12-4	TRBJ2-3	few	15	TRBD2	CASSSLAGETDTQYF	TGTGCCAGCAGTTCACTAGCGGGGGAGACAGATACGCAGTATTTT
TRBV2	TRBJ2-7	few	14	.	CASSEAPGAHEQYF	TGTGCCAGCAGTGAAGCACCAGGGGCCCACGAGCAGTACTTC
TRBV29-1	TRBJ2-2	few	14	.	CSVMRTTPSGELFF	TGCAGCGTTATGCGGACGACACCCAGCGGGGAGCTGTTTTTT
TRBV28	TRBJ2-1	few	16	TRBD1	CASQRTGGAGPQEQFF	TGTGCCAGCCAGCGGACAGGGGGCGCAGGCCCTCAGGAGCAGTTCTTC
TRBV25-1	TRBJ1-1	few	12	.	CAISNGVTEAFF	TGTGCCATCTCTAACGGTGTTACTGAAGCTTTCTTT
TRBV28	TRBJ2-3	many	13	.	CASRTVSTDTQYF	TGTGCCAGCAGGACTGTTAGCACAGATACGCAGTATTTT
TRBV20-1	TRBJ2-1	.	15	TRBD2	CSARDRLAGGPLEFF	TGCAGTGCTAGAGATAGGCTAGCGGGAGGGCCGTTGGAGTTCTTC
TRBV11-2	TRBJ1-2	few	15	TRBD1	CASSSGTAANYGYTF	TGTGCCAGCAGCTCCGGGACAGCAGCTAACTATGGCTACACCTTC
TRBV20-1	TRBJ2-7	few	14	TRBD2	CSAVILAGGHEQYF	TGCAGTGCCGTAATCCTAGCGGGAGGTCACGAGCAGTACTTC
TRBV12-3/TRBV12-4	TRBJ2-7	few	15	.	CASSTHSNPSYEQYF	TGTGCCAGCAGCACCCACAGTAACCCATCCTACGAGCAGTACTTC
TRBV12-3/TRBV12-4	TRBJ1-1	many	13	.	CASSFEMNTEAFF	TGTGCCAGCAGTTTCGAGATGAACACTGAAGCTTTCTTT
TRBV20-1	TRBJ2-7	few	12	.	CSARDTPYEQYF	TGCAGTGCTAGGGACACCCCCTACGAGCAGTACTTC
TRBV2	TRBJ2-3	.	12	.	CASSSLSDTQYF	TGTGCCAGCAGCTCGTTATCAGATACGCAGTATTTT
TRBV6-5	TRBJ2-3	few	16	.	CASSYSVAADGDTQYF	TGTGCCAGCAGTTACTCGGTAGCGGCCGATGGAGATACGCAGTATTTT
TRBV20-1	TRBJ2-3	.	15	TRBD2	CSARTVGGEMDTQYF	TGCAGTGCTAGAACCGTGGGGGGGGAGATGGATACGCAGTATTTT
TRBV7-3	TRBJ2-5	few	14	.	CASSQPGVAETQYF	TGTGCCAGCAGCCAACCAGGAGTTGCAGAGACCCAGTACTTC
TRBV2	TRBJ2-3	few	15	.	CASRAGTSSTDTQYF	TGTGCCAGCAGGGCCGGGACTTCTAGCACAGATACGCAGTATTTT